The clone carrying this TCR beta chain was seen only a few times. TCRdb keeps only in-frame clones here, not all; method: immunoSEQ multiplex PCR. The sample lists 45,000 or so clones; approximately 90% were seen once. This specimen belongs to a study of T cell changes during pregnancy in multiple sclerosis. The CDR3 has 12 amino acids. The germline gives CDR1 SQVTM, CDR2 ANQGSEA. J gave up 7 bases and V 6 bases, and 7 bases lay outside the gene matches. This sequence joins TRBV29-1 and TRBJ1-1; 8 positions match TRBD1. This receptor was obtained from a female donor with multiple sclerosis, enrolled in a pregnancy study. The input for sequencing was peripheral blood, taken in the first trimester of pregnancy. The CDR3 region has the DNA TGCAGCGTCTCTACAGGGGGTAATGAAGCTTTCTTT. It yields the protein CSVSTGGNEAFF.